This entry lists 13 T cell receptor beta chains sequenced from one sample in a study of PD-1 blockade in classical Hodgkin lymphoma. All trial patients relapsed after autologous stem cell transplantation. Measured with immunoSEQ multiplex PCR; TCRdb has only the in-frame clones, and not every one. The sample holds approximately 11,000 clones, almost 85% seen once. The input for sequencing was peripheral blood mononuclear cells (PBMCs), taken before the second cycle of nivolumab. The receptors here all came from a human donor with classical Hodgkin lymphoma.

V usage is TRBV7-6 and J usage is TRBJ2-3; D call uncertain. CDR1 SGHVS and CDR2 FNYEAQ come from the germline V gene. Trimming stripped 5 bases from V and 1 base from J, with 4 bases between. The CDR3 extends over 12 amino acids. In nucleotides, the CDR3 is TGTGCCAGCAGCCCCCGCACAGATACGCAGTATTTT. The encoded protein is CASSPRTDTQYF.

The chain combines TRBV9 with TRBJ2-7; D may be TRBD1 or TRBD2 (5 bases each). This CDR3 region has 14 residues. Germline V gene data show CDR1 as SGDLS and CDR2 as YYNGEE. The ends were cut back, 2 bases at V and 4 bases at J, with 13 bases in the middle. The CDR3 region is CASSVDSGPYEQYF. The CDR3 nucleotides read TGTGCCAGCAGCGTTGACAGCGGACCTTACGAGCAGTACTTC.

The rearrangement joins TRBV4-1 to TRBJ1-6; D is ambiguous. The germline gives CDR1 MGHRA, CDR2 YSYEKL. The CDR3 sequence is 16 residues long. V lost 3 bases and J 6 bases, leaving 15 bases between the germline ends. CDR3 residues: CASSHALDYGNSPLHF. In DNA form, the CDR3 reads TGCGCCAGCAGCCATGCCCTGGACTACGGTAATTCACCCCTCCACTTT.

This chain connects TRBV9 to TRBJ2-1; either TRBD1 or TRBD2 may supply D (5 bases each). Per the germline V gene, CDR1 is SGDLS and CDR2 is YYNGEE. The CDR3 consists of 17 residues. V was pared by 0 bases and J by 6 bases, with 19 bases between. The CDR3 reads CASSVALGTPVINEQFF. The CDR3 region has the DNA TGTGCCAGCAGCGTAGCTCTCGGGACCCCTGTCATCAATGAGCAGTTCTTC.

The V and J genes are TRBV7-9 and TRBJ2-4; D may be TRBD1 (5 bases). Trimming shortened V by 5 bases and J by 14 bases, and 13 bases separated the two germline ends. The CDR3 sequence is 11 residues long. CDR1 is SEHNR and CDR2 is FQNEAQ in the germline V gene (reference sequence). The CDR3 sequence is CASSRQTVKYF. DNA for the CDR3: TGTGCCAGCAGCCGCCAGACAGTAAAGTACTTC.

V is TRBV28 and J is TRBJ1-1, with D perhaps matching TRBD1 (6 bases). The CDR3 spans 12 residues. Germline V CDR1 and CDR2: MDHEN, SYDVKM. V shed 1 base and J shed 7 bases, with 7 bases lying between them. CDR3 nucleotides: TGTGCCAGCAGTTTATACAGGGTTGAAGCTTTCTTT. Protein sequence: CASSLYRVEAFF.

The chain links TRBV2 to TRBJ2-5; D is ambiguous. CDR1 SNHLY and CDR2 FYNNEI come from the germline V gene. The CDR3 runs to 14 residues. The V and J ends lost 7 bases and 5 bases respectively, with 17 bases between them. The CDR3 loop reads CASIRPAMGETQYF. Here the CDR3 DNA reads TGTGCCAGCATCCGACCCGCAATGGGGGAGACCCAGTACTTC.

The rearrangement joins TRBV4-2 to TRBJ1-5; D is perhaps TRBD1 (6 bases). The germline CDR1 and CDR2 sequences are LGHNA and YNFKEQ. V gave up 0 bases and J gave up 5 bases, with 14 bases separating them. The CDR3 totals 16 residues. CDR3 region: CASSQDHWGRHQPQHF. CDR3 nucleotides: TGTGCCAGCAGCCAAGATCATTGGGGGCGCCATCAGCCCCAGCATTTT.

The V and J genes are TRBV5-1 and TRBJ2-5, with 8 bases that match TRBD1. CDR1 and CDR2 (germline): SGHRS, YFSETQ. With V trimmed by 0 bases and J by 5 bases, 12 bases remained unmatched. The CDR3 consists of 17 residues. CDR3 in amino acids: CASSLGTNPTGEETQYF. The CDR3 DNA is TGCGCCAGCAGCTTGGGCACCAACCCGACAGGGGAGGAGACCCAGTACTTC. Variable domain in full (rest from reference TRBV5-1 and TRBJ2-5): KAGVTQTPRYLIKTRGQQVTLSCSPISGHRSVSWYQQTPGQGLQFLFEYFSETQRNKGNFPGRFSGRQFSNSRSEMNVSTLELGDSALYLCASSLGTNPTGEETQYFGPGTRLLVL.

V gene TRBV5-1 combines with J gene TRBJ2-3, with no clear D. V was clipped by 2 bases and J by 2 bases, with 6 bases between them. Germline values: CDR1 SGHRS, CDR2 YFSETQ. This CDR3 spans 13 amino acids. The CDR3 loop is CASSFRATDTQYF. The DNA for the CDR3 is TGCGCCAGCAGCTTTCGTGCCACAGATACGCAGTATTTT.

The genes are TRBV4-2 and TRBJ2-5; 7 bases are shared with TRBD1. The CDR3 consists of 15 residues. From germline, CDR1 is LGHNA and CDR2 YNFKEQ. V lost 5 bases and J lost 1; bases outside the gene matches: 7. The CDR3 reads CASSLRTGVQETQYF. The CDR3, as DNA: TGTGCCAGCAGCTTAAGGACAGGTGTCCAAGAGACCCAGTACTTC.

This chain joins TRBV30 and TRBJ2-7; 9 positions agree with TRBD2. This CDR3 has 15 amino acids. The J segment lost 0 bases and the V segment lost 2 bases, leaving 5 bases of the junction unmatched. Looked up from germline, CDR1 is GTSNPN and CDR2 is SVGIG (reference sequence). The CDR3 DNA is TGTGCCTGGAGTCTAGCGGGGTTGAGCTCCTACGAGCAGTACTTC. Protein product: CAWSLAGLSSYEQYF.

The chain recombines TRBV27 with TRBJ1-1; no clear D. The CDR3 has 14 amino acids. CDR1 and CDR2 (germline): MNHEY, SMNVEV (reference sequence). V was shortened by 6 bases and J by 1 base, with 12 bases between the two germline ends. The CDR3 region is CASSRRLKNTEAFF. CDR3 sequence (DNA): TGTGCCAGCAGCCGCCGTTTGAAGAACACTGAAGCTTTCTTT.